Below, one TCR beta chain is given with its context. Its antigen remains unknown. A read error may be the cause here, since a much bigger clone is one base away. The record originates from a study of blood T cells in healthy people across ages. The CDR3 spans 14 residues. Germline CDR1 is ENHRY and CDR2 is SYGVKD. A second about 7 to 12 cycle PCR used barcoded and J-beta primers. Each TCR beta cDNA got a 12-nucleotide random molecular identifier. TCRdb reprocessed the 5' RACE reads with MiXCR, giving one entry per CDR3 protein. The sample gives nearly 800,000 distinct CDR3 sequences, roughly 56% of which show up once; more than 25% is in the top ten. Study conclusions and caveats: The study regarded diversity estimates from one million T cells as underestimates. Across the age range, TCR beta diversity per million T cells fell in a roughly linear way.

This sequence was found in a man in his forties in good health. The V and J genes are TRBV10-3 and TRBJ2-7; D perhaps matches TRBD2 (6 bases). The sequencing sample was made of blood. DNA of the CDR3: TGTGTCATAGCCGAGGGGCGGGGACCCTACGAGCAGTACTTC. It codes for CVIAEGRGPYEQYF.